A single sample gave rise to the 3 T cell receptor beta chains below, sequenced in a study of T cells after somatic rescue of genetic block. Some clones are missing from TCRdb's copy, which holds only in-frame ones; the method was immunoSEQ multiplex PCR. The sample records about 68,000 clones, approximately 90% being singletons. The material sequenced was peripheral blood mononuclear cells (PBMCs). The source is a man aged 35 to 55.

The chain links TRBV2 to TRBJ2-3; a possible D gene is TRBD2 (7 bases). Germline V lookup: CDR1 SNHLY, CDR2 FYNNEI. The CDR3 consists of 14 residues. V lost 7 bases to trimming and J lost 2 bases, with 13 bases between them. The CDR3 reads CASKEGGYTDTQYF. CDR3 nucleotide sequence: TGTGCCAGCAAGGAGGGGGGGTACACAGATACGCAGTATTTT.

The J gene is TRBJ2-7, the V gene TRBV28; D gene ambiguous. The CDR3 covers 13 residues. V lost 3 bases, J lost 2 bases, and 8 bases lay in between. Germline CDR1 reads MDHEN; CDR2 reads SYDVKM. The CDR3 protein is CASSLGTTYEQYF. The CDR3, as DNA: TGTGCCAGCAGTTTGGGCACCACCTACGAGCAGTACTTC.

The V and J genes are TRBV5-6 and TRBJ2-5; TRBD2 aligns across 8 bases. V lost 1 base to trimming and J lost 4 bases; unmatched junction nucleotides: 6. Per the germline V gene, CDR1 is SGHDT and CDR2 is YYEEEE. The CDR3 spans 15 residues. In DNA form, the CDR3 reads TGTGCCAGCAGCTTGCGAGGACTAGCCCGAGAGACCCAGTACTTC. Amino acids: CASSLRGLARETQYF.